This passage covers 30 T cell receptor beta chains from one sample sequenced in a study of cytotoxic CD8 clonotypes in ibrutinib-treated CLL. Measured with immunoSEQ multiplex PCR; TCRdb has only the in-frame clones, and not every one. The profile shows 60,000 to 70,000 clones, roughly 57% of them singletons. The starting material was PBMCs, obtained after 12 months of ibrutinib treatment. Receptors were obtained from a human donor with chronic lymphocytic leukemia.

The V call is TRBV6-5, the J call TRBJ2-2; D unresolved. In germline, CDR1 is MNHEY, CDR2 SVGAGI. Trimming removed 9 bases at V and 0 bases at J, with 14 bases between. This CDR3 is built from 15 residues. This CDR3 is CARWSIRANTGELFF. DNA of the CDR3: TGTGCCAGATGGAGCATTCGCGCGAACACCGGGGAGCTGTTTTTT.

The chain recombines TRBV2 with TRBJ1-6; D remains ambiguous. V was trimmed by 4 bases and J by 13 bases, leaving 8 bases between them. The CDR3 is 11 residues long. In germline, CDR1 is SNHLY, CDR2 FYNNEI. Here the CDR3 reads CASSAPYPLHF. The DNA for the CDR3 is TGTGCCAGCAGTGCCCCCTATCCCCTCCACTTT.

The CDR3 region is CASSLRPSGGTNTGELFF. CDR3 DNA: TGCGCCAGCAGCTTGAGGCCTAGCGGGGGGACCAACACCGGGGAGCTGTTTTTT. The chain combines TRBV5-1 with TRBJ2-2; TRBD2 matches 11 bases. The V gene's germline CDR1 is SGHRS and CDR2 YFSETQ. The length of the CDR3 is 18 residues. V shed 1 base, J shed 2 bases, and the junction held 7 bases outside the gene matches.

The V call is TRBV6-6, the J call TRBJ1-6; 8 bases match TRBD1. Germline V CDR1 and CDR2: MNHNY, SVGAGI (reference sequence). V lost 8 bases and J lost 9; bases outside the gene matches: 12. This CDR3 contains 15 residues. The CDR3 reads CASQSNRGSASPLHF. CDR3 DNA: TGTGCCAGCCAGTCTAACAGGGGGTCGGCTTCACCCCTCCACTTT.

The CDR3 DNA sequence: TGTGCCAGTACGGGCCTCAACACCGGGGAGCTGTTTTTT. Translating it yields CASTGLNTGELFF. The chain carries TRBV19 and TRBJ2-2; no definite D call. CDR3 length: 13 amino acids. V lost 7 bases to trimming and J lost 2 bases, with 8 bases between them. Germline assignment: CDR1 LNHDA and CDR2 SQIVND (reference sequence).

The chain carries TRBV19 and TRBJ1-2; D is undetermined. V lost 4 bases, J lost 8 bases, and 14 bases lay in between. CDR1 LNHDA and CDR2 SQIVND come from the germline V gene (reference sequence). The CDR3 has 13 residues. The CDR3 spells CASSTRDGWGYTF. Written as DNA, the CDR3 is TGTGCCAGTAGTACCCGGGATGGTTGGGGCTACACCTTC.

This CDR3 is CASSLAGSGGLGQYF. Here the CDR3 DNA reads TGTGCCAGCAGCTTAGCTGGGTCAGGGGGTCTCGGGCAGTACTTC. The V gene is TRBV7-8, the J gene TRBJ2-7, with 7 bases matching TRBD1. V was clipped by 0 bases and J by 9 bases; unmatched bases: 11. CDR1 and CDR2 (germline): SGHVS, FQNEAQ. The CDR3 has 15 amino acids.

This rearrangement joins TRBV5-1 to TRBJ1-4, with D tentatively TRBD1 (5 bases). V was clipped by 2 bases and J by 8 bases, with 19 bases between them. The CDR3 consists of 16 residues. Germline V gene lookup returns CDR1 SGHRS and CDR2 YFSETQ. CDR3 nucleotide sequence: TGCGCCAGCAGCTTCTCTCCCGGGATCCAGGGCGAAAAACTGTTTTTT. This codes for CASSFSPGIQGEKLFF.

CDR3 amino acids: CASSPPMETQYF. The CDR3 coding sequence is TGTGCCAGCAGCCCTCCCATGGAGACCCAGTACTTC. The chain is built from TRBV7-2 and TRBJ2-5; no clear D. Trimming shortened V by 5 bases and J by 5 bases, and 9 bases separated the two germline ends. The V gene's germline CDR1 is SGHTA and CDR2 FQGNSA. This CDR3 spans 12 amino acids.

The chain combines TRBV5-4 with TRBJ1-1, with D uncertain. With 3 bases removed from V and 1 base from J, the gap between germline ends came to 19 bases. Germline CDR1 and CDR2: SGHNT and YYREEE (reference sequence). The CDR3 totals 17 residues. The CDR3 DNA is TGTGCCAGCAGCTACGTTTTCGGCCCACTAGGGAACACTGAAGCTTTCTTT. Translated, it gives CASSYVFGPLGNTEAFF.

This clone was counted at least ten times. J is TRBJ2-4 and V is TRBV6-1; D is perhaps TRBD1 (6 bases). The CDR3 totals 13 residues. Per germline, CDR1 MNHNS and CDR2 SASEGT. V lost 7 bases and J 5 bases, leaving 12 bases between the germline ends. The DNA of the CDR3 is TGTGCCAGCACTGAGGGGACACAAAACATTCAGTACTTC. It codes for CASTEGTQNIQYF.

V gene TRBV27 combines with J gene TRBJ2-6, with D perhaps matching TRBD1 (5 bases). In germline, CDR1 is MNHEY, CDR2 SMNVEV (reference sequence). V was shortened by 3 bases and J by 3 bases, with 12 bases between the two germline ends. CDR3 length: 16 amino acids. The CDR3 bases are TGTGCCAGCAGTTTTGTCAGGGCTTTTGGGGCCAACGTCCTGACTTTC. This codes for CASSFVRAFGANVLTF.

The rearrangement links TRBV4-1 to TRBJ1-1; 9 nucleotides line up with TRBD1. The germline V gene encodes CDR1 MGHRA and CDR2 YSYEKL. V shed 6 bases and J 4 bases; nucleotides not matched to a gene: 6. This CDR3 contains 14 residues. CDR3 amino acids: CASSSPTGGTEAFF. The CDR3 bases are TGCGCCAGCAGTTCCCCGACAGGGGGCACTGAAGCTTTCTTT.

The chain carries TRBV10-2 and TRBJ1-5; D possibly corresponds to TRBD1 (5 bases). This CDR3 has 14 residues. From germline, CDR1 is WSHSY and CDR2 SAAADI. The V end lost 1 base, the J end lost 4 bases, and 8 bases lay between the germline ends. The CDR3 loop is CASSELDSNQPQHF. In nucleotides, the CDR3 is TGCGCCAGCAGTGAGTTAGACAGTAATCAGCCCCAGCATTTT.

The chain has TRBV29-1 and TRBJ1-2; TRBD1 might be the D (6 bases). Germline CDR1 reads SQVTM; CDR2 reads ANQGSEA. The length of the CDR3 is 13 residues. The V end lost 6 bases, the J end lost 8 bases, and 19 bases lay between the germline ends. CDR3: CSVEPGRGRGYTF. The CDR3 nucleotides are TGCAGCGTAGAACCCGGCAGGGGACGGGGCTACACCTTC.

The J gene is TRBJ2-1, the V gene TRBV5-1, with 8 positions matching TRBD1. Germline V gives CDR1 SGHRS, CDR2 YFSETQ. Trimming took 4 bases from V and 3 from J; bases not matched to a gene: 9. This CDR3 region has 16 residues. CDR3 loop: CASSQFETGDYNEQFF. The CDR3 region has the DNA TGCGCCAGCAGCCAGTTTGAGACAGGGGACTACAATGAGCAGTTCTTC.

A few counts support this clone. This chain uses TRBV30 with TRBJ2-1; 12 nucleotides align to TRBD2. The V and J ends lost 3 bases and 10 bases, in that order; junction bases with no gene match: 10. The CDR3 totals 15 residues. Germline lookup yields CDR1 GTSNPN and CDR2 SVGIG (reference sequence). The CDR3 DNA sequence: TGTGCCTGGAGACCTGGACTAGCGGGGCGAGGGGAGCAGTTCTTC. Translated: CAWRPGLAGRGEQFF. The variable domain in full, completed from reference TRBV30 and TRBJ2-1, reads SQTIHQWPATLVQPVGSPLSLECTVEGTSNPNLYWYRQAAGRGLQLLFYSVGIGQISSEVPQNLSASRPQDRQFILSSKKLLLSDSGFYLCAWRPGLAGRGEQFFGPGTRLTVL.

This sequence joins TRBV11-2 and TRBJ2-5, with unresolved D. Looked up from germline, CDR1 is SGHAT and CDR2 is FQNNGV. This CDR3 comprises 13 residues. V was trimmed by 8 bases and J by 5 bases, leaving 15 bases between them. The DNA for the CDR3 is TGTGCCAGCGGAGCCGCGCGGACGGAGACCCAGTACTTC. As protein: CASGAARTETQYF. Supplemented by reference TRBV11-2 and TRBJ2-5, the full variable domain reads EAGVAQSPRYKIIEKRQSVAFWCNPISGHATLYWYQQILGQGPKLLIQFQNNGVVDDSQLPKDRFSAERLKGVDSTLKIQPAKLEDSAVYLCASGAARTETQYFGPGTRLLVL.

This clone was counted only a few times. This rearrangement joins TRBV19 to TRBJ1-2; 9 bases map to TRBD1. Germline lookup yields CDR1 LNHDA and CDR2 SQIVND (reference sequence). This CDR3 spans 13 amino acids. V lost 9 bases to trimming and J lost 7 bases; unmatched junction nucleotides: 9. CDR3 DNA sequence: TGTGCCAGCGTAGGGGACAGGGAGAGTGGCTACACCTTC. It encodes CASVGDRESGYTF.

In its sample, this clone was seen many times. The V and J genes are TRBV6-1 and TRBJ1-5, with D perhaps TRBD1 (5 bases). Germline assignment: CDR1 MNHNS and CDR2 SASEGT. The V end lost 3 bases, the J end lost 5 bases, and 8 bases lay between the germline ends. The CDR3 covers 13 residues. The DNA for the CDR3 is TGTGCCAGCAGTGAGGGGGGTTATCAGCCCCAGCATTTT. Its protein product is CASSEGGYQPQHF.

DNA for the CDR3: TGCGCCAGCAGCCTCGGACAGGGCGGTGAGCAGTTCTTC. As protein: CASSLGQGGEQFF. The chain combines TRBV5-1 with TRBJ2-1; TRBD1 matches at 8 bases. The CDR3 length is 13 residues. After removal of 4 bases from V and 9 bases from J, the junction contained 6 bases not matched to a gene. Germline V gene data show CDR1 as SGHRS and CDR2 as YFSETQ.

This clone is a singleton in its sample. The chain recombines TRBV13 with TRBJ2-1; tentative D call: TRBD2 (7 bases). The CDR3 runs 14 residues. Germline CDR1 is PRHDT and CDR2 is FYEKMQ (reference sequence). Trimming took 6 bases from V and 8 from J, leaving 17 bases between them. The CDR3 DNA reads as TGTGCCAGCAGTGAAGGGCGGGGGCGAGATGAGCAGTTCTTC. Protein product: CASSEGRGRDEQFF.

This clone was found a few times. The V gene is TRBV19, the J gene TRBJ2-3, with D uncertain. V was shortened by 3 bases and J by 5 bases, with 3 bases between the two germline ends. CDR1 LNHDA and CDR2 SQIVND come from the germline V gene (reference sequence). The CDR3 has 11 residues. CDR3 protein: CASSMGDTQYF. CDR3 sequence (DNA): TGTGCCAGTAGTATGGGAGATACGCAGTATTTT.

This clone was seen repeatedly, ten times or more. This chain joins TRBV2 and TRBJ2-5; D might be TRBD1 (7 bases). Between the trimmed V and J ends, which lost 7 bases and 5 bases, there was a span of 11 bases. The CDR3 is 12 amino acids. Germline CDR1 is SNHLY and CDR2 is FYNNEI. The CDR3: CASTRGRETQYF. The CDR3 nucleotides read TGTGCCAGCACCAGGGGGAGGGAGACCCAGTACTTC.

This chain joins TRBV30 and TRBJ1-1; 7 bases are a match to TRBD1. The CDR3 consists of 14 residues. Germline CDR1 and CDR2: GTSNPN and SVGIG (reference sequence). For the CDR3, the DNA is TGTGCGTGGCGCGTCACAGGGGTTCACACTGAAGCTTTCTTT. It yields the protein CAWRVTGVHTEAFF.

This chain uses TRBV28 with TRBJ1-1, with D maybe TRBD1 (6 bases). In germline, CDR1 is MDHEN, CDR2 SYDVKM. V lost 7 bases, J lost 8 bases, and 11 bases lay in between. The CDR3 is made up of 11 amino acids. The CDR3 nucleotides read TGTGCCAGCACCCTTAGGGGGGAAGCTTTCTTT. Its protein product is CASTLRGEAFF.

The J gene is TRBJ2-3, the V gene TRBV7-9; no definite D call. The CDR3 runs 14 residues. Trimming left V 1 base short and J 6 bases short, with 11 bases between. Germline V CDR1 and CDR2: SEHNR, FQNEAQ (reference sequence). CDR3 loop: CASSLGGKADTQYF. In nucleotides, the CDR3 is TGTGCCAGCAGCTTAGGGGGAAAGGCGGATACGCAGTATTTT.

This clone appeared a few times. V and J are TRBV6-1 and TRBJ2-5, with TRBD2 as a possible D gene (5 bases). Germline lookup yields CDR1 MNHNS and CDR2 SASEGT. The germline V and J ends were trimmed by 5 bases and 7 bases, with 17 bases remaining between them. The CDR3 spans 14 residues. In DNA, the CDR3 is TGTGCCAGCAGTCACCCAACTAGTCAGGTGACCCAGTACTTC. Translating it yields CASSHPTSQVTQYF.

The rearrangement uses TRBV2 and TRBJ2-7, with D perhaps TRBD2 (7 bases). CDR1 and CDR2 (germline): SNHLY, FYNNEI. The CDR3 is made up of 14 amino acids. V was clipped by 7 bases and J by 3 bases, with 16 bases between them. The CDR3 coding sequence is TGTGCCAGCAAGGGTCGGGGGGCGCACTACGAGCAGTACGTC. Translation gives CASKGRGAHYEQYV.

The V gene is TRBV14, the J gene TRBJ1-1; 8 nucleotides agree with TRBD1. The CDR3 length is 13 residues. After removal of 9 bases from V and 0 bases from J, the junction contained 3 bases not matched to a gene. Germline CDR1 is SGHDN and CDR2 is FVKESK. CDR3 sequence reads: CASSGGLNTEAFF. The DNA of the CDR3 is TGTGCCAGTTCAGGGGGCTTGAACACTGAAGCTTTCTTT.